One sample yielded the 11 T cell receptor beta chains listed below, sequenced in a study of T cell responses to AZD1222 COVID-19 vaccine. Generated by immunoSEQ multiplex PCR, the TCRdb table keeps only in-frame clones and is missing some. Of approximately 71,000 clones listed, roughly 86% are singletons. Specimen: peripheral blood, collected on day 0 of AZD1222 vaccination. These TCRs come from an adult in good health.

The V and J genes are TRBV29-1 and TRBJ2-7; 12 positions match TRBD1. The ends lost 6 bases at V and 7 bases at J; junction bases unmatched: 7. Germline CDR1 is SQVTM and CDR2 is ANQGSEA. The CDR3 is 13 residues long. This chain's CDR3 is CSVPGQGAIEQYF. The CDR3 DNA is TGCAGCGTCCCGGGACAGGGGGCGATAGAGCAGTACTTC.

As to this clone: Other DNA sequences of this sample code for an identical CDR3. The genes are TRBV3-1 (or the pseudogene TRBV3-2) and TRBJ2-5, with 8 bases fitting TRBD2. The V and J ends lost 1 base and 3 bases, in that order; junction bases with no gene match: 10. Germline V gene data show CDR1 as LGHDT and CDR2 as YNNKEL (reference sequence). The CDR3 spans 17 residues. The CDR3 spells CASSQGPASGREETQYF. CDR3 coding DNA: TGTGCCAGCAGCCAAGGCCCGGCTAGCGGGCGAGAAGAGACCCAGTACTTC.

This chain connects TRBV10-3 to TRBJ2-7, with a tentative D call TRBD1 (5 bases). The CDR3 spans 14 residues. Germline values: CDR1 ENHRY, CDR2 SYGVKD. V was clipped by 7 bases and J by 3 bases, with 16 bases between them. The CDR3 DNA reads as TGTGCCATCATGGGTGGTGGTAGGGGCTACGAGCAGTACTTC. Translation gives CAIMGGGRGYEQYF.

The chain recombines TRBV2 with TRBJ2-2; D remains ambiguous. CDR1 is SNHLY, CDR2 FYNNEI, per germline. CDR3 length equals 13 residues. The V end was cut by 4 bases, the J end by 2 bases, with 5 bases between. The CDR3 loop reads CASSVVNTGELFF. The CDR3 bases are TGTGCCAGCAGTGTCGTAAACACCGGGGAGCTGTTTTTT.

This chain joins TRBV7-9 and TRBJ2-2; maybe TRBD2 (5 bases). Trimming removed 3 bases from V and 7 bases from J, with 12 bases in between. In germline, CDR1 is SEHNR, CDR2 FQNEAQ (reference sequence). This CDR3 has 14 amino acids. CDR3 DNA: TGTGCCAGCAGCTTTTCGGAAGGAGGCGGGGAGCTGTTTTTT. Its translation is CASSFSEGGGELFF. Based on the CDR3 plus reference TRBV7-9 and TRBJ2-2, the full variable domain is DTGVSQNPRHKITKRGQNVTFRCDPISEHNRLYWYRQTLGQGPEFLTYFQNEAQLEKSRLLSDRFSAERPKGSFSTLEIQRTEQGDSAMYLCASSFSEGGGELFFGEGSRLTVL.

V usage is TRBV15 and J usage is TRBJ2-5, with 7 bases that match TRBD1. The CDR3 runs 15 residues. Trimming at V came to 0 bases and at J to 2 bases, leaving 3 bases not matched to a gene. CDR1 and CDR2 (germline): LNHNV, YYDKDF (reference sequence). The CDR3 sequence: CATSRDGQAQETQYF. In DNA, the CDR3 is TGTGCCACCAGCAGAGATGGACAGGCTCAAGAGACCCAGTACTTC. The full variable domain, in which reference TRBV15 and TRBJ2-5 provide the parts outside the CDR3, is DAMVIQNPRYQVTQFGKPVTLSCSQTLNHNVMYWYQQKSSQAPKLLFHYYDKDFNNEADTPDNFQSRRPNTSFCFLDIRSPGLGDTAMYLCATSRDGQAQETQYFGPGTRLLVL.

The chain combines TRBV7-8 with TRBJ2-7; 7 bases align to TRBD2. The germline CDR1 and CDR2 sequences are SGHVS and FQNEAQ. Trimming removed 1 base from V and 3 bases from J; junction bases left unmatched: 12. This CDR3 region has 17 residues. Here the CDR3 reads CASSLDVRLAEVYEQYF. The CDR3 DNA is TGTGCCAGCAGCTTAGATGTCCGTCTAGCGGAGGTCTACGAGCAGTACTTC.

The CDR3 protein is CASSPGTLNTEAFF. The DNA for the CDR3 is TGTGCCAGCTCACCCGGGACGTTGAACACTGAAGCTTTCTTT. J is TRBJ1-1 and V is TRBV18; D may be TRBD1 (5 bases). Trimming took 3 bases from V and 0 from J, leaving 8 bases between them. The CDR3 spans 14 residues. Per germline, CDR1 KGHSH and CDR2 LQKENI.

The chain joins TRBV7-9 to TRBJ1-2; D not resolved. Germline V lookup: CDR1 SEHNR, CDR2 FQNEAQ (reference sequence). The CDR3 totals 14 residues. The ends were cut back, 5 bases at V and 1 base at J, with 11 bases in the middle. CDR3 in amino acids: CASSRRGINYGYTF. The CDR3 DNA sequence: TGTGCCAGCAGCCGAAGAGGGATTAACTATGGCTACACCTTC.

The J gene is TRBJ2-3, the V gene TRBV4-2, with D unclear. This CDR3 is 16 amino acids long. Germline-derived CDR1 and CDR2 are LGHNA and YNFKEQ. V was trimmed by 4 bases and J by 3 bases, leaving 17 bases between them. The CDR3: CASSPRSHGETDTQYF. In DNA, the CDR3 is TGTGCCAGCAGCCCTCGTTCCCACGGCGAAACAGATACGCAGTATTTT.

The chain uses TRBV19 and TRBJ2-2, with D tentatively TRBD2 (6 bases). This CDR3 comprises 14 residues. Germline-derived CDR1 and CDR2 are LNHDA and SQIVND (reference sequence). V shed 5 bases and J shed 3 bases, with 10 bases lying between them. The DNA of the CDR3 is TGTGCCAGTAGTCGAGGGGAGGACACCGGGGAGCTGTTTTTT. Protein sequence: CASSRGEDTGELFF.